Listed below are T cell receptor beta chains from one sample, sequenced in a study of regulatory T cells in long-lasting Graves disease. Each CDR3 protein is one row after TCRdb ran MiXCR on the multiplex PCR reads. The data contain roughly 450,000 distinct CDR3 sequences, 23% of them singletons. The sample consisted of peripheral blood mononuclear cells (PBMCs), taken when the disease was refractory, from a patient treated with antithyroid drugs. The receptor source for this set is a female donor with Graves disease. Both conserved end residues are part of each CDR3. The D gene is left open where the match is weak. A clone size is listed for some rows: how often the clone was seen (once, few, many), or a class if it is expanded.

d_call	v_call	clone_size	j_call	cdr3_aa	cdr3_nt
.	TRBV7-3	.	TRBJ2-1	CASSLNPGNEQFF	TGTGCCAGCAGCTTAAATCCGGGGAATGAGCAGTTCTTC
.	TRBV2	few	TRBJ2-5	CATGANWETQYF	TGTGCCACAGGGGCCAATTGGGAGACCCAGTACTTC
TRBD1	TRBV2	many	TRBJ1-4	CASSEARGLIEKLFF	TGTGCCAGCAGTGAGGCCAGGGGGTTAATTGAAAAACTGTTTTTT
TRBD1	TRBV24-1	many	TRBJ2-7	CATSVDRGLKQYF	TGTGCCACCAGTGTCGACAGGGGGTTGAAGCAGTACTTC
.	TRBV7-8	once	TRBJ1-3	CASSLEGGSGNTIYF	TGTGCCAGCAGCTTAGAGGGGGGGTCGGGAAACACCATATATTTT
.	TRBV11-2	many	TRBJ2-1	CASRSSLTPYNEQFF	TGTGCCAGCCGCTCAAGCTTAACCCCCTACAATGAGCAGTTCTTC
.	TRBV20-1	.	TRBJ2-7	CSARQVDGYEQYF	TGCAGTGCTAGACAAGTGGACGGCTACGAGCAGTACTTC
TRBD2	TRBV6-1	few	TRBJ2-3	CASSRPGLAGGDTQYF	TGTGCCAGCAGTCGTCCGGGACTAGCGGGAGGAGATACGCAGTATTTT
.	TRBV12-3/TRBV12-4	few	TRBJ1-6	CASKGVSPLHF	TGTGCCAGCAAAGGGGTTTCACCCCTCCACTTT
.	TRBV2	.	TRBJ2-2	CASTPRAGNTGELFF	TGTGCCAGCACCCCACGCGCGGGGAACACCGGGGAGCTGTTTTTT
.	TRBV20-1	few	TRBJ1-1	CSARDAYGGYTEAFF	TGCAGTGCTAGAGATGCTTACGGGGGTTACACTGAAGCTTTCTTT
.	TRBV12-3/TRBV12-4	few	TRBJ2-5	CASSPPQGPETQYF	TGTGCCAGCAGTCCACCCCAGGGACCCGAGACCCAGTACTTC
.	TRBV19	.	TRBJ2-7	CASSWARGNYEQYF	TGTGCCAGTAGCTGGGCCAGGGGCAACTACGAGCAGTACTTC
.	TRBV7-9	.	TRBJ1-4	CASSPNNEKLFF	TGTGCCAGCAGCCCCAATAATGAAAAACTGTTTTTT
TRBD1	TRBV2	many	TRBJ1-4	CASSDTGVDEKLFF	TGTGCCAGCAGTGATACAGGGGTGGATGAAAAACTGTTTTTT
.	TRBV30	.	TRBJ1-5	CAWSEGTSSNQPQHF	TGTGCCTGGAGTGAGGGGACATCTAGCAATCAGCCCCAGCATTTT
TRBD2	TRBV2	many	TRBJ2-7	CASSVAGEGEQYF	TGTGCCAGCAGTGTGGCGGGGGAAGGTGAGCAGTACTTC
TRBD1	TRBV12-3/TRBV12-4	few	TRBJ2-7	CASSKGQGGEQYF	TGTGCCAGCAGTAAAGGACAGGGGGGTGAGCAGTACTTC
.	TRBV6-1	many	TRBJ1-1	CASVSTAEAFF	TGTGCCAGCGTGAGTACCGCTGAAGCTTTCTTT
.	TRBV7-2	many	TRBJ2-7	CASSLGGYSYEQYF	TGTGCCAGCAGCTTAGGCGGATACTCCTACGAGCAGTACTTC
.	TRBV6-1	few	TRBJ1-5	CASRMTVNSNQPQHF	TGTGCCAGCAGGATGACAGTGAATAGCAATCAGCCCCAGCATTTT
.	TRBV20-1	few	TRBJ1-6	CSVKPGLGSPLHF	TGCAGTGTTAAACCGGGACTAGGTTCACCCCTCCACTTT
.	TRBV20-1	.	TRBJ1-2	CSARDSGTSFVYGYTF	TGCAGTGCTAGAGATTCCGGGACTTCCTTCGTCTATGGCTACACCTTC
.	TRBV28	.	TRBJ2-7	CASREGAYEQYF	TGTGCCAGCAGGGAGGGAGCCTACGAGCAGTACTTC
TRBD1	TRBV29-1	.	TRBJ2-2	CSVEDRELSGELFF	TGCAGCGTTGAGGACAGGGAGTTGAGCGGGGAGCTGTTTTTT
TRBD1	TRBV10-3	few	TRBJ1-1	CAIKGQGNTEAFF	TGTGCCATCAAGGGACAGGGGAACACTGAAGCTTTCTTT
TRBD2	TRBV6-4	.	TRBJ2-7	CASRPIAGSVYEQYF	TGTGCCAGCAGACCCATAGCGGGAAGTGTTTACGAGCAGTACTTC
.	TRBV3-1	.	TRBJ2-7	CASSQARKDEQYF	TGTGCCAGCAGCCAAGCAAGGAAGGACGAGCAGTACTTC
.	TRBV30	few	TRBJ1-1	CAWSVMADTEAFF	TGTGCCTGGAGTGTAATGGCAGACACTGAAGCTTTCTTT
.	TRBV6-4	few	TRBJ1-6	CASSDSTGAGSPLHF	TGTGCCAGCAGTGACTCGACGGGGGCTGGTTCACCCCTCCACTTT
.	TRBV24-1	few	TRBJ2-6	CATSDFGPSGANVLTF	TGTGCCACCAGTGATTTCGGACCCTCTGGGGCCAACGTCCTGACTTTC
TRBD2	TRBV11-3	.	TRBJ2-2	CASSSGGRHTGELFF	TGTGCCAGCAGCTCCGGCGGGAGGCACACCGGGGAGCTGTTTTTT
TRBD2	TRBV6-1	many	TRBJ2-7	CASSDGLAGAGEQYF	TGTGCCAGCAGTGACGGACTAGCGGGAGCTGGCGAGCAGTACTTC
TRBD1	TRBV6-1	few	TRBJ1-5	CASSGSGTGRPYSNQPQHF	TGTGCCAGCAGTGGCTCCGGGACAGGTAGACCTTATAGCAATCAGCCCCAGCATTTT
TRBD2	TRBV4-2	.	TRBJ2-3	CASSQGLSGRGNTQYF	TGTGCCAGCAGCCAAGGCCTTAGCGGGAGGGGTAATACGCAGTATTTT
.	TRBV29-1	few	TRBJ2-7	CSVVGRSSYEQYF	TGCAGCGTTGTTGGCCGGAGCTCCTACGAGCAGTACTTC
TRBD1	TRBV7-2	few	TRBJ2-4	CASSQGAPGNIQYF	TGTGCCAGCAGTCAGGGGGCGCCTGGAAACATTCAGTACTTC
.	TRBV2	many	TRBJ2-5	CASSGEVGETQYF	TGTGCCAGCAGTGGGGAGGTTGGCGAGACCCAGTACTTC
TRBD1	TRBV7-9	.	TRBJ1-1	CASSLNVPGQPNTEAFF	TGTGCCAGCAGCTTAAACGTCCCGGGACAGCCGAACACTGAAGCTTTCTTT
.	TRBV5-5	many	TRBJ2-7	CASSSDPHEQYF	TGTGCCAGCAGCTCTGACCCACACGAGCAGTACTTC
.	TRBV12-3/TRBV12-4	many	TRBJ2-7	CASSTQTGSYEQYF	TGTGCCAGCAGTACTCAGACAGGTTCCTACGAGCAGTACTTC